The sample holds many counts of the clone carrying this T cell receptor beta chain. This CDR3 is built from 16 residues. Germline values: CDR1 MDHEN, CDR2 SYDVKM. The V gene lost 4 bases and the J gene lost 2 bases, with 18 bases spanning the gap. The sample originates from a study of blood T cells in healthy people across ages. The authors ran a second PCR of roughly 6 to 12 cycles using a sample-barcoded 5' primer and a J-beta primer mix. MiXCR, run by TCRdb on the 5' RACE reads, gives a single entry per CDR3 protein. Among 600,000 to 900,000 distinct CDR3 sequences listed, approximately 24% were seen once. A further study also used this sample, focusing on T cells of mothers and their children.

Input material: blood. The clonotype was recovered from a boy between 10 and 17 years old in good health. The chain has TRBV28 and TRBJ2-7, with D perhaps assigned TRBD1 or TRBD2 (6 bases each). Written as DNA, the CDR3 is TGTGCCAGCAGTTCGATCGGGGGCCCCTCCCCCTACGAGCAGTACTTC. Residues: CASSSIGGPSPYEQYF.